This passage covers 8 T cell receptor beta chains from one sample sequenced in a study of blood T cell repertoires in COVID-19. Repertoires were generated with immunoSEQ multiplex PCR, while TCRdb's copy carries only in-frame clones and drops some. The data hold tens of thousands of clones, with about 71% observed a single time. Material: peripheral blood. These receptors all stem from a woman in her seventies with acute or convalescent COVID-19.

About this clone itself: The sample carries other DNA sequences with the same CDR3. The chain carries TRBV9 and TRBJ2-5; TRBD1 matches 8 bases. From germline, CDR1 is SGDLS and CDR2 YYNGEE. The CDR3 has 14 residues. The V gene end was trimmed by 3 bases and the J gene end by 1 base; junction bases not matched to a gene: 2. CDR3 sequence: CASSAGQAQETQYF. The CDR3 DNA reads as TGTGCCAGCAGCGCGGGACAGGCCCAAGAGACCCAGTACTTC.

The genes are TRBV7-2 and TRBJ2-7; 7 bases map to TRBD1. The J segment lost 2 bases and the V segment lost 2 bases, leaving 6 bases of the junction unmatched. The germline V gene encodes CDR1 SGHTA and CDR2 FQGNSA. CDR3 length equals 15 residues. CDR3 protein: CASSLSGTAAYEQYF. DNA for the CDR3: TGTGCCAGCAGCTTATCCGGGACAGCCGCCTACGAGCAGTACTTC.

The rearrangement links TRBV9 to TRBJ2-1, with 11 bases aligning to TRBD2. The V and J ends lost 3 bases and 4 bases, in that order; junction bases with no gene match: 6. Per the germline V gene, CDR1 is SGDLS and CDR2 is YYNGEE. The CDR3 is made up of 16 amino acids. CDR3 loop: CASSAPTSGIYNEQFF. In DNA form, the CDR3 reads TGTGCCAGCAGCGCTCCGACTAGCGGGATTTACAATGAGCAGTTCTTC.

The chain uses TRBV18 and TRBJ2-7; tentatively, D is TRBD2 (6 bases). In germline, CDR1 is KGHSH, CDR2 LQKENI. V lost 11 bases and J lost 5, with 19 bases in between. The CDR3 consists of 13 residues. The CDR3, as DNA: TGTGCCTCCAAGGGCCTAGCGCTCGACGAGCAGTACTTC. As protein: CASKGLALDEQYF.

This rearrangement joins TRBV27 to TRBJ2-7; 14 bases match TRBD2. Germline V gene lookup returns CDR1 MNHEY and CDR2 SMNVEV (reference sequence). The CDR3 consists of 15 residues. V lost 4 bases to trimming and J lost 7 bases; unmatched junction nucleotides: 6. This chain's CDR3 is CASSSPGLAGDEQYF. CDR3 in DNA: TGTGCCAGCAGTTCGCCGGGACTAGCGGGAGATGAGCAGTACTTC.

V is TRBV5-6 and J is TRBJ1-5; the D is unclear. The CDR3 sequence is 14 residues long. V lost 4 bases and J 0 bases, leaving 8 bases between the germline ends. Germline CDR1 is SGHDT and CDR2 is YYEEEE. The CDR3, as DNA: TGTGCCAGCAGCGACGAGGGTAGCAATCAGCCCCAGCATTTT. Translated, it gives CASSDEGSNQPQHF.

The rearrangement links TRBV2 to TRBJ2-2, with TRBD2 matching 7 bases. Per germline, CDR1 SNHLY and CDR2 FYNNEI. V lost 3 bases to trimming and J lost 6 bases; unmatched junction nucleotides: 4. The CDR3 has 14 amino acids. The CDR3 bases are TGTGCCAGCAGTGAGACTAGCCCCCCCGGGGAGCTGTTTTTT. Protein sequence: CASSETSPPGELFF.

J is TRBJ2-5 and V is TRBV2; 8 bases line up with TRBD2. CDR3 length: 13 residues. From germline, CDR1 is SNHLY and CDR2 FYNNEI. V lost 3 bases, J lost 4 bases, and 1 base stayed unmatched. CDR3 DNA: TGTGCCAGCAGTGACGCGGGGGGAGAGACCCAGTACTTC. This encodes CASSDAGGETQYF. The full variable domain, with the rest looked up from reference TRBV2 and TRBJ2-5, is EPEVTQTPSHQVTQMGQEVILRCVPISNHLYFYWYRQILGQKVEFLVSFYNNEISEKSEIFDDQFSVERPDGSNFTLKIRSTKLEDSAMYFCASSDAGGETQYFGPGTRLLVL.